This T cell receptor (beta chain) was identified during a study of PD-1 blockade in classical Hodgkin lymphoma. Using immunoSEQ multiplex PCR, the repertoire was profiled, and TCRdb retains in-frame clones only, with some absent. The sample has tens of thousands of clones; around nine tenths are singletons. Concerning this clone: The antigen is unknown.

The CDR3 sequence is 15 residues long. V lost 0 bases, J lost 4 bases, and 10 bases lay in between. The germline V gene has CDR1 LGHNA and CDR2 YNFKEQ. Noted time point: cycle 4 day 1 (C4D1), after more than five weeks of nivolumab. Every patient was affected by relapse after autologous stem cell transplantation, while exposure to brentuximab vedotin was not uniform. Findings of the study overall: Lower baseline TCR diversity was reported for newly diagnosed patients than for healthy donors.

The J gene is TRBJ1-3, the V gene TRBV4-2, with D possibly being TRBD1 (5 bases). The sequence was collected from a human donor with classical Hodgkin lymphoma. Material: peripheral blood mononuclear cells (PBMCs), obtained before the fourth cycle of nivolumab. The chain's CDR3 is CASSQDRRGGNTIYF. The DNA for the CDR3 is TGTGCCAGCAGCCAAGATAGGAGGGGAGGAAACACCATATATTTT.